The present T cell receptor (beta chain) was sequenced within a study of T-cell memory formation after mild COVID-19. Study-level results: Researchers report contracting CD4+ clones mostly in CM and EM, with CD8+ clones in EMRA. Prior to infection, memory already included some responding clones, suggesting cross-reactive memory joined. Clones that got smaller from day 15 to 85 had even CD4/CD8, while clones growing later tipped toward CD4+. Specificity for SARS-CoV-2 was not confirmed among the second-wave clones peaking on day 37.

Each CDR3 protein gets one entry after TCRdb re-called the 5' RACE reads with MiXCR. The table lists 430,000 or so distinct CDR3 sequences, about 23% of them singletons. Germline CDR1 is SGDLS and CDR2 is YYNGEE. The CDR3 consists of 15 residues. The V and J ends lost 1 base and 3 bases respectively, with 11 bases between them. A remark on this clonotype: Its target is unknown.

This chain links TRBV9 with TRBJ1-3, with D unclear. The sequence was obtained from an adult woman who had mild COVID-19 (a few samples of this study predate the infection). Cell type and time point are not known. Sequenced input: PBMCs or a T cell subset sorted from them (not recorded which). Here the CDR3 DNA reads TGTGCCAGCAGCGTATCTGGGCAGAATGGAAACACCATATATTTT. Its protein is CASSVSGQNGNTIYF.